The clone carrying this TCR beta chain was seen many times. Its antigen is currently unknown. All sequencing subjects had displayed CD8+CD57+ cell expansion on flow cytometry. Patients, without exception, had severe acquired aplastic anemia. The blood sampling took place in patients who had so far received no therapy. The germline V and J ends were trimmed by 6 bases and 5 bases, with 16 bases remaining between them. There are 15 residues in the CDR3. CDR1 SGHAT and CDR2 FQDESV come from the germline V gene (reference sequence). This record comes from a study of CD8+CD57+ T cells in acquired aplastic anemia. Study details: Mean yield of DNA from sorted CD4+ and CD8+ cells was about 3.2 ug. The study's findings and limits: Patients shared 25 to 35 CD8+ CDR3 sequences with controls.

TCR beta VDJ and CDR3 profiles were obtained from a genomic DNA template. TCRdb re-called the reads through MiXCR, storing one row per CDR3 protein. The profile shows 200,000 or so distinct CDR3 sequences, almost 50% of them singletons. The TCR was taken from a human donor with aplastic anemia. The chain links TRBV11-1 to TRBJ1-4; D is perhaps TRBD1 (5 bases). Sequences were obtained from sorted CD4+, CD8+, or CD8+CD57+ T cells (not recorded which) from PBMCs. The CDR3 sequence is CASSFNPGRNEKLFF. The CDR3 DNA follows: TGTGCCAGCAGTTTTAATCCAGGGCGCAATGAAAAACTGTTTTTT.